Listed here are 5 T cell receptor beta chains from one sample, sequenced in a study of T cell changes during pregnancy in multiple sclerosis. The data were produced by immunoSEQ multiplex PCR, yet TCRdb's version contains in-frame clones alone and is incomplete. The table records approximately 63,000 clones, 75% to 95% of them present only once. The sample consisted of peripheral blood, taken in the third trimester of pregnancy. These receptor sequences come from a female donor in good health, enrolled as a control in a pregnancy study.

V usage is TRBV5-1 and J usage is TRBJ2-3, with 11 bases identical to TRBD2. The CDR3 extends over 17 amino acids. V was clipped by 2 bases and J by 4 bases; unmatched bases: 9. Germline values: CDR1 SGHRS, CDR2 YFSETQ. CDR3 amino acids: CASSFSSGGARADTQYF. The CDR3 region has the DNA TGCGCCAGCAGCTTTAGTAGCGGGGGGGCTCGGGCAGATACGCAGTATTTT.

V usage is TRBV7-9 and J usage is TRBJ2-5; perhaps TRBD1 as D (5 bases). This CDR3 has 15 residues. The germline CDR1 and CDR2 sequences are SEHNR and FQNEAQ (reference sequence). Trimming took 5 bases from V and 5 from J, leaving 18 bases between them. The CDR3 DNA sequence: TGTGCCAGCAGCGAATGGCAGGGCTTGGGGGAGACCCAGTACTTC. This encodes CASSEWQGLGETQYF. Combining the CDR3 with reference TRBV7-9 and TRBJ2-5 gives the whole variable domain DTGVSQNPRHKITKRGQNVTFRCDPISEHNRLYWYRQTLGQGPEFLTYFQNEAQLEKSRLLSDRFSAERPKGSFSTLEIQRTEQGDSAMYLCASSEWQGLGETQYFGPGTRLLVL.

This rearrangement joins TRBV7-9 to TRBJ2-3; 8 bases are shared with TRBD2. Per germline, CDR1 SEHNR and CDR2 FQNEAQ (reference sequence). The CDR3 length is 16 residues. V lost 4 bases and J lost 2; bases outside the gene matches: 8. The CDR3 protein is CASSYGLAIPTDTQYF. As DNA, the CDR3 is TGTGCCAGCAGCTACGGACTAGCCATTCCCACAGATACGCAGTATTTT.

V and J are TRBV5-6 and TRBJ1-3; the match to TRBD1 covers 9 bases. V lost 2 bases to trimming and J lost 3 bases; unmatched junction nucleotides: 3. Germline V lookup: CDR1 SGHDT, CDR2 YYEEEE. The CDR3 runs 15 residues. CDR3 amino acids: CASSFGTGIGNTIYF. In nucleotides, the CDR3 is TGTGCCAGCAGCTTTGGGACAGGGATTGGAAACACCATATATTTT.

CDR3 sequence: CASSQGKGTSEQYF. The DNA of the CDR3 is TGCGCCAGCAGCCAAGGTAAAGGGACAAGTGAGCAGTACTTC. The V gene is TRBV4-1, the J gene TRBJ2-7, with D possibly matching TRBD1 (6 bases). This CDR3 comprises 14 residues. CDR1 and CDR2 from the germline V gene are MGHRA and YSYEKL. The V end lost 1 base, the J end lost 7 bases, and 14 bases lay between the germline ends.